This T cell receptor beta chain is from a study of identical twins. The CDR3 length is 13 residues. Germline-derived CDR1 and CDR2 are SQVTM and ANQGSEA. Unmatched junction bases numbered 7, after V lost 7 bases and J lost 3 bases. No donor was unhealthy or non-Caucasian. This clonotype was detected ten times or more. Antigen specificity is unknown. Whole-study results and caveats: In drawing conclusions, the study used cross-sectional statistical analysis and did not follow the same donors. Monozygotic twin pairs showed more out-of-frame TCR alpha sharing than models estimated.

Through template switching, a universal primer site was introduced, and the cDNA contained unique molecular identifiers. TCRdb re-analysed the 5' RACE reads in MiXCR, keeping a single row per CDR3 protein. This table holds 200,000 to 250,000 distinct CDR3 sequences, roughly 12% found once. These data were also reused for a study on yellow fever vaccine responses in identical twins.

The sequenced sample consisted of memory (CD45RO+) T cells sorted from blood. V is TRBV29-1 and J is TRBJ2-3; TRBD1 matches at 7 bases. The receptor's source is a woman aged 18-29 years in good health. The CDR3 loop is CSDEGARTDTQYF. CDR3 DNA sequence: TGCAGCGACGAGGGGGCGAGGACAGATACGCAGTATTTT.